These 10 T cell receptor beta chains were sequenced from one sample in a study of a mutant IDH1 vaccine in newly diagnosed glioma. Time point described: week 47, end of study. Doses of 300 ug of mutant IDH1 20-mer peptide were given with topical imiquimod. These receptors are not linked to any known antigen. The assay was immunoSEQ multiplex PCR, and TCRdb's table has in-frame clones only and misses some. Here the sample spans approximately 34,000 clones, approximately 90% being singletons. The source material was PBMCs, sampled from a glioma patient whose treatment included an IDH1 peptide vaccine. These receptors all stem from a middle-aged man with glioma.

The V call is TRBV2, the J call TRBJ2-7, with 11 bases fitting TRBD1. V shed 6 bases, J shed 2 bases, and the junction held 0 bases outside the gene matches. CDR1 and CDR2 (germline): SNHLY, FYNNEI. This CDR3 is 13 amino acids long. The CDR3 DNA reads TGTGCCAGCAGGGGACAGGGGGCCTACGAGCAGTACGTC. Translation: CASRGQGAYEQYV.

The V and J genes are TRBV7-3 and TRBJ2-7, with D maybe TRBD1 (5 bases). CDR3 length: 15 amino acids. Germline V gene data show CDR1 as SGHTA and CDR2 as FQGTGA. With 2 bases removed from V and 2 bases from J, the gap between germline ends came to 13 bases. CDR3 nucleotide sequence: TGTGCCAGCAGCTTAGGGGCAGCTCTAGCCTACGAGCAGTACTTC. Its translation: CASSLGAALAYEQYF.

The rearrangement joins TRBV6-6 to TRBJ1-4; D remains ambiguous. Germline CDR1 and CDR2: MNHNY and SVGAGI (reference sequence). V gave up 2 bases and J gave up 4 bases, with 8 bases separating them. This CDR3 has 14 residues. The CDR3 DNA reads TGTGCCAGCAGTTACAATGGATATAATGAAAAACTGTTTTTT. Protein product: CASSYNGYNEKLFF.

V is TRBV2 and J is TRBJ2-7, with a weak D call TRBD1 (5 bases). The CDR3 runs 13 residues. Germline CDR1 is SNHLY and CDR2 is FYNNEI. V was clipped by 6 bases and J by 1 base, with 10 bases between them. This CDR3 is CASRAGWSYEQYF. The CDR3 DNA follows: TGTGCCAGCAGGGCAGGGTGGTCCTACGAGCAGTACTTC. Based on the CDR3 plus reference TRBV2 and TRBJ2-7, the full variable domain is EPEVTQTPSHQVTQMGQEVILRCVPISNHLYFYWYRQILGQKVEFLVSFYNNEISEKSEIFDDQFSVERPDGSNFTLKIRSTKLEDSAMYFCASRAGWSYEQYFGPGTRLTVT.

V and J are TRBV6-6 and TRBJ2-5; D perhaps matches TRBD2 (5 bases). The DNA end favors TRBJ2-7, so the J call may be wrong. The CDR3 has 12 amino acids. Germline assignment: CDR1 MNHNY and CDR2 SVGAGI (reference sequence). CDR3 residues: CASSPASLEQYF. CDR3 bases: TGTGCCAGCAGCCCGGCTAGCCTCGAGCAGTACTTC.

V is TRBV18 and J is TRBJ1-5; 10 bases align to TRBD1. J lost 5 bases, V lost 3 bases, and 7 bases had no gene match. The CDR3 is 16 residues long. CDR1 and CDR2 from the germline V gene are KGHSH and LQKENI. CDR3 in DNA: TGTGCCAGCTCACCTCCGACAGGGGGCGCATATCAGCCCCAGCATTTT. It yields the protein CASSPPTGGAYQPQHF.

The sample holds a few counts of this clone. V usage is TRBV5-1 and J usage is TRBJ2-7; 11 positions match TRBD1. The length of the CDR3 is 16 residues. CDR1 and CDR2 from the germline V gene are SGHRS and YFSETQ. Trimming removed 3 bases from V and 0 bases from J; junction bases left unmatched: 5. CDR3 protein: CASSWTGGLSSYEQYF. The CDR3 DNA sequence: TGCGCCAGCAGCTGGACAGGGGGCCTTAGCTCCTACGAGCAGTACTTC.

The gene calls are TRBV18 and TRBJ1-1; tentative D call: TRBD1 (6 bases). Trimming left V 0 bases short and J 5 bases short, with 19 bases between. This CDR3 has 17 amino acids. From germline, CDR1 is KGHSH and CDR2 LQKENI. The CDR3 DNA is TGTGCCAGCTCACCACCTTCAGGGGCAGGGAGGAGGACTGAAGCTTTCTTT. This encodes CASSPPSGAGRRTEAFF. The complete variable domain, with remaining parts taken from reference TRBV18 and TRBJ1-1, reads NAGVMQNPRHLVRRRGQEARLRCSPMKGHSHVYWYRQLPEEGLKFMVYLQKENIIDESGMPKERFSAEFPKEGPSILRIQQVVRGDSAAYFCASSPPSGAGRRTEAFFGQGTRLTVV.

CDR3 sequence: CASSPGSYEQYV. CDR3 sequence (DNA): TGTGCCAGCAGCCCAGGCAGCTATGAGCAGTACGTC. The genes are TRBV16 and TRBJ2-7; no clear D gene. The CDR3 length is 12 residues. Germline V gene lookup returns CDR1 KGHSY and CDR2 FQNENV. Trimming stripped 4 bases from V and 7 bases from J, with 11 bases between.

This chain links TRBV28 with TRBJ2-1; D gene uncertain. Germline V lookup: CDR1 MDHEN, CDR2 SYDVKM. The V end was cut by 2 bases, the J end by 9 bases, with 17 bases between. CDR3 size: 15 residues. CDR3 sequence reads: CASSLGNLVKIEQFF. The CDR3 coding sequence is TGTGCCAGCAGTTTAGGGAACCTAGTTAAAATTGAGCAGTTCTTC.